The 4 T cell receptor beta chains presented below share a single source sample, sequenced in a study of blood T cells in healthy people across ages. Through a sample-barcoded 5' primer and a J-beta primer mix, a second PCR was run for 7 to 11 cycles. One entry per CDR3 protein, called by TCRdb with MiXCR from the 5' RACE reads. The sample comprises 550,000 to 750,000 distinct CDR3 sequences, around a fifth of which are singletons, and roughly 3.4% rests with the top ten. Sequencing input: blood. Source of these receptors: a man aged 65 to 85 in good health.

The rearrangement joins TRBV29-1 to TRBJ2-1, with 9 bases identical to TRBD2. The J segment lost 3 bases and the V segment lost 0 bases, leaving 3 bases of the junction unmatched. CDR1 is SQVTM, CDR2 ANQGSEA, per germline. The CDR3 runs 15 residues. CDR3 bases: TGCAGCGTTGAAGACAGCGGGAGGATCTACAATGAGCAGTTCTTC. This gives the protein CSVEDSGRIYNEQFF.

The chain has TRBV7-8 and TRBJ2-1; possibly TRBD2 for D (5 bases). Trimming took off 5 bases at V and 1 base at J, with 18 bases between the two ends. CDR3 size: 17 residues. CDR1 SGHVS and CDR2 FQNEAQ come from the germline V gene. CDR3 region: CASSPEAGGWSYNEQFF. The DNA of the CDR3 is TGTGCCAGCAGCCCCGAGGCGGGTGGGTGGTCCTACAATGAGCAGTTCTTC.

This chain connects TRBV18 to TRBJ2-1; tentatively, D is TRBD2 (5 bases). The V gene's germline CDR1 is KGHSH and CDR2 LQKENI. The CDR3 spans 13 residues. Deletions cut 3 bases from V and 9 bases from J, with 12 bases between. Here the CDR3 reads CASSPDQRGEQFF. As DNA, the CDR3 is TGTGCCAGCTCACCCGACCAACGGGGTGAGCAGTTCTTC.

In regard to this clonotype: A read error may produce the germline difference seen at one junction end. The chain uses TRBV3-1 and TRBJ2-5, with TRBD2 as a possible D gene (6 bases). Germline-derived CDR1 and CDR2 are LGHDT and YNNKEL (reference sequence). The length of the CDR3 is 16 residues. CDR3 DNA: TGTGCCGGCAGCCAGATAGCTCGGGGGTTTATGGAGACCCAGTACTTC. Translation gives CAGSQIARGFMETQYF.